This T cell receptor (beta chain) is drawn from a study of fetal regulatory T cell absence and autoimmunity. The wider study: IPEX patients had exocrine pancreas autoimmunity without clinical diabetes.

Study-wide findings and caveats: TRB gene family usage was broadly similar in cord blood and pancreas. Some top pancreas TCR clones were over 100-fold enriched versus cord blood.

The method was immunoSEQ multiplex PCR; TCRdb's version includes in-frame clones alone and lacks a portion of them. The sample has 95,000 or so clones; approximately 75% are singletons. Turning to this clone: Its antigen is still unknown.

This CDR3 is 16 amino acids long. Germline CDR1 reads LGHNA; CDR2 reads YNFKEQ. With 0 bases removed from V and 0 bases from J, the gap between germline ends came to 11 bases. V usage is TRBV4-2 and J usage is TRBJ1-1; TRBD1 is a possible D gene (5 bases). The sample consisted of pancreas tissue. The TCR sequence derives from a male donor with IPEX syndrome. For the CDR3, the DNA is TGTGCCAGCAGCCAAGATCCACAGGAGATGAACACTGAAGCTTTCTTT. Translated: CASSQDPQEMNTEAFF.